The present entry profiles one T cell receptor beta chain with its context. Its target antigen remains unknown. Base quality data are lacking; no much larger clone is found one base away. Based on the germline V gene, the CDR1 and CDR2 sequences are KGHSH and LQKENI. V is cut back by 3 bases and J by 5 bases, with 2 bases in the junction unmatched. There are 14 amino acids in the CDR3, from cysteine to phenylalanine inclusive. Only CDR3 DNA is held: 42 bases, read in frame from base 1. TCRbeta CDR3 regions were amplified from genomic DNA by means of the immunoSEQ Assay, a bias-controlled multiplex PCR. In the original analysis: Within the assay, amplification of reference gene primers was used to estimate how many nucleated cells each sample contained. To quantify the absolute abundance of each unique TCRbeta CDR3 rearrangement, sequence reads were collapsed and filtered. Productive Simpson clonality was computed per sample as the square root of Simpson's diversity index over productive rearrangements. Entries here come from immuneACCESS through TCRdb and include only in-frame sequences with V and J called. Some clones fail to appear in such tables; in the studies checked, an unresolved V gene covers under half of the shortfall, and the cause of the remainder is unknown. The D gene and trimming were derived from the DNA, and the V and J assignments and clone size from that table. This sample has about 220,000 clones in its table, and around 83% of those were observed once. In total, the top ten clones hold approximately 10% of the sample.

This entry belongs to a study of blood T cell repertoires in COVID-19 (dated by TCRdb to about 2020). Turning to the overall study: Collaborator samples came from the United States, Italy and Spain and covered acute and convalescent phases of COVID-19. The samples were drawn from the first 160 participants of the ongoing ImmuneRACE study and from 1,254 subjects provided by 6 global collaborators. A de-identified subject ID, COVID-19 status, age in years and sex were almost always included in the sample metadata. The material from the prospective study consisted of cDNA or gDNA derived from T cells, B-cell-depleted T cells, or PBMCs. The repertoires were made available in a free public database intended to serve as a resource for research on the immune response to SARS-CoV-2. Where HLA class I and class II types were available, the types were taken from metadata supplied by the sample provider, not from assay-based typing. The dataset comprised deeply sampled blood TCRbeta repertoires from subjects exposed to, actively infected with, or recovered from COVID-19. Broad study findings and their caveats: How much clinical and demographic metadata was included differed by source and by participant, and the metadata was provided uncurated.

Each collaborating institution followed its own protocols to collect whole blood in K2EDTA tubes. For TCRbeta analysis, collaborators shipped samples in one of three forms: frozen whole blood, isolated PBMCs, or DNA extracted from either of those sample types. The chain links TRBV18 with TRBJ1-5; 9 junctional bases match TRBD1. Specimen: peripheral blood. The source of this sequence is a man in his forties or fifties with active or convalescent COVID-19. The CDR3 protein: CASSPGQGYQPQHF. The DNA sequence is given as TGTGCCAGCTCACCGGGACAGGGCTATCAGCCCCAGCATTTT.